Included here is one T cell receptor beta chain sequence, with context. Reverse transcription of all isolated RNA meant that expressed TCRB transcripts were sequenced. The data were produced by immunoSEQ multiplex PCR, yet TCRdb's version contains in-frame clones alone and is incomplete. Here the sample spans fewer than 15,000 clones, around 43% being singletons. This sample was included in a study of beta chain features in type 1 diabetes. The CDR3 runs 13 residues. Germline V gene lookup returns CDR1 KGHSH and CDR2 LQKENI. Unmatched junction bases numbered 1, after V lost 3 bases and J lost 4 bases.

This clonotype was sampled from a young man in good health. Sample: stem cell memory CD4+ T cells from blood. The chain couples TRBV18 to TRBJ2-3; 7 bases are shared with TRBD1. The CDR3 here is CASSPQGADTQYF. DNA of the CDR3: TGTGCCAGCTCACCCCAGGGGGCAGATACGCAGTATTTT.